The 17 T cell receptor beta chains presented below share a single source sample, sequenced in a study of somatic mutations in cytotoxic T cells in rheumatoid arthritis. Some clones are missing from TCRdb's copy, which holds only in-frame ones; the method was immunoSEQ multiplex PCR. Among around 6,800 clones, about 70% were seen once, and the ten largest hold about 16%. Sequenced input: CD8+ T cells sorted from blood. Receptors were obtained from an adult with rheumatoid arthritis.

This chain connects TRBV2 to TRBJ2-7; 7 nucleotides line up with TRBD2. The CDR3 is made up of 14 amino acids. Germline trimming cut 8 bases from V and 2 bases from J; bases unmatched to any gene: 9. From germline, CDR1 is SNHLY and CDR2 FYNNEI. In DNA, the CDR3 is TGTGCCAGCCTAGGGGAGGGCTCGACCTACGAGCAGTACTTC. Translating it yields CASLGEGSTYEQYF.

The chain combines TRBV5-6 with TRBJ2-3; unclear D gene. Per the germline V gene, CDR1 is SGHDT and CDR2 is YYEEEE. The CDR3 consists of 15 residues. V was cut by 4 bases and J by 2 bases, with 14 bases left in between. In DNA, the CDR3 is TGTGCCAGCAGCGCGGACGGACCCGACACAGATACGCAGTATTTT. Translated, it gives CASSADGPDTDTQYF.

This rearrangement joins TRBV11-2 to TRBJ2-7; D perhaps matches TRBD2 (6 bases). Looked up from germline, CDR1 is SGHAT and CDR2 is FQNNGV. V was shortened by 3 bases and J by 1 base, with 7 bases between the two germline ends. The CDR3 extends over 13 amino acids. This chain's CDR3 is CASSLGGSYEQYF. The CDR3 coding sequence is TGTGCCAGCAGCTTGGGGGGATCCTACGAGCAGTACTTC.

V and J are TRBV27 and TRBJ1-2; possibly TRBD1 for D (5 bases). The CDR3 loop spans 13 amino acids. V gave up 0 bases and J gave up 7 bases, with 9 bases separating them. CDR1 is MNHEY and CDR2 is SMNVEV in the germline V gene (reference sequence). Here the CDR3 reads CASSLSQGSGYTF. CDR3 in DNA: TGTGCCAGCAGTTTATCCCAGGGAAGTGGCTACACCTTC.

V is TRBV5-4 and J is TRBJ2-1; 11 bases align to TRBD2. Germline CDR1 is SGHNT and CDR2 is YYREEE (reference sequence). The CDR3 is made up of 15 amino acids. V lost 3 bases, J lost 10 bases, and 9 bases stayed unmatched. The CDR3 DNA follows: TGTGCCAGCAGCTCCCCACTAGCGGGAGAGGGAGAGCAGTTCTTC. This translates into CASSSPLAGEGEQFF.

V and J are TRBV9 and TRBJ1-3; 9 bases line up with TRBD1. Germline V CDR1 and CDR2: SGDLS, YYNGEE. The CDR3 is made up of 15 amino acids. V trimming: 2 bases; J trimming: 4 bases; junction bases outside the gene matches: 4. The CDR3 sequence is CASSVNRGLGNTIYF. The CDR3, as DNA: TGTGCCAGCAGCGTGAACAGGGGGCTGGGAAACACCATATATTTT. The full variable domain, completed using reference TRBV9 and TRBJ1-3, is DSGVTQTPKHLITATGQRVTLRCSPRSGDLSVYWYQQSLDQGLQFLIQYYNGEERAKGNILERFSAQQFPDLHSELNLSSLELGDSALYFCASSVNRGLGNTIYFGEGSWLTVV.

The rearrangement uses TRBV9 and TRBJ2-7; D is ambiguous. The CDR3 has 12 amino acids. Germline V gives CDR1 SGDLS, CDR2 YYNGEE. V gave up 4 bases and J gave up 3 bases, with 8 bases separating them. The CDR3 sequence is CASSPPSYEQYF. DNA for the CDR3: TGTGCCAGCAGCCCTCCAAGCTACGAGCAGTACTTC.

The rearrangement joins TRBV11-2 to TRBJ1-1; D gene unclear. This CDR3 is built from 14 residues. V was shortened by 5 bases and J by 1 base, with 11 bases between the two germline ends. Germline CDR1 and CDR2: SGHAT and FQNNGV. The DNA for the CDR3 is TGTGCCAGCAGCCGTTGGACCGAGAACACTGAAGCTTTCTTT. This codes for CASSRWTENTEAFF.

V gene TRBV4-2 combines with J gene TRBJ2-1, with 8 positions matching TRBD2. Germline V gene data show CDR1 as LGHNA and CDR2 as YNFKEQ. The CDR3 is made up of 16 amino acids. J gave up 7 bases and V 0 bases, and 8 bases lay outside the gene matches. The CDR3 nucleotides are TGTGCCAGCAGCCAAGATTCGGGACTAGGAGGGAATGAGCAGTTCTTC. This encodes CASSQDSGLGGNEQFF.

The chain has TRBV11-3 and TRBJ1-1, with 8 bases lining up with TRBD1. This CDR3 is built from 15 residues. Germline V CDR1 and CDR2: SGHNT, YENEEA. The V and J ends lost 5 bases and 3 bases, in that order; junction bases with no gene match: 8. The CDR3 sequence is CASSARTGRDTEAFF. The CDR3 bases are TGTGCCAGCAGCGCCCGGACAGGGAGAGACACTGAAGCTTTCTTT.

The V and J genes are TRBV27 and TRBJ2-7, with 7 bases lining up with TRBD2. The CDR3 has 16 residues. Germline V gene sequence: CDR1 MNHEY, CDR2 SMNVEV (reference sequence). After removal of 3 bases from V and 5 bases from J, the junction contained 13 bases not matched to a gene. The CDR3 coding sequence is TGTGCCAGCAGTTTTATCGGGGCGGGAGCGGAGCACGAGCAGTACTTC. Its protein is CASSFIGAGAEHEQYF.

The chain recombines TRBV4-1 with TRBJ1-6; D remains unclear. Germline V lookup: CDR1 MGHRA, CDR2 YSYEKL. Trimming left V 2 bases short and J 7 bases short, with 6 bases between. The CDR3 totals 13 residues. CDR3 in amino acids: CASSQYSNSPLHF. The CDR3 DNA reads TGCGCCAGCAGCCAATACTCGAATTCACCCCTCCACTTT.

The chain links TRBV19 to TRBJ1-2, with 7 bases that match TRBD1. The CDR3 consists of 13 residues. V was pared by 9 bases and J by 3 bases, with 7 bases of the junction left unmatched. Germline V gene lookup returns CDR1 LNHDA and CDR2 SQIVND (reference sequence). The CDR3 reads CASARDSYYGYTF. The CDR3 region has the DNA TGTGCCAGCGCCCGGGACAGCTACTATGGCTACACCTTC.

This clone has a single count. This chain's CDR3 is CASQDNFYEQYF. The CDR3 DNA reads TGCGCCAGCCAGGACAATTTCTACGAGCAGTACTTC. The genes are TRBV5-1 and TRBJ2-7, with D perhaps matching TRBD1 (5 bases). The CDR3 runs to 12 residues. V was trimmed by 7 bases and J by 3 bases, leaving 11 bases between them. The germline CDR1 and CDR2 sequences are SGHRS and YFSETQ.

The chain links TRBV6-5 to TRBJ2-2, with no clear D. The V and J ends lost 11 bases and 6 bases respectively, with 22 bases between them. The V gene's germline CDR1 is MNHEY and CDR2 SVGAGI. The CDR3 covers 15 residues. The CDR3 nucleotides are TGTGCCGCGGCTACTGGGATTGGGGTGGCCGGGGAGCTGTTTTTT. It specifies CAAATGIGVAGELFF.

The rearrangement uses TRBV28 and TRBJ2-7; D gene unclear. The V end lost 7 bases, the J end lost 2 bases, and 15 bases lay between the germline ends. Germline V gene sequence: CDR1 MDHEN, CDR2 SYDVKM. There are 14 residues in the CDR3. This chain's CDR3 is CASTRPNPTYEQYF. The DNA for the CDR3 is TGTGCCAGCACTAGACCTAATCCGACCTACGAGCAGTACTTC.

J is TRBJ1-2 and V is TRBV6-1; 9 bases match TRBD1. The CDR3 spans 14 residues. CDR1 and CDR2 (germline): MNHNS, SASEGT. Trimming removed 4 bases from V and 3 bases from J; junction bases left unmatched: 3. CDR3 sequence reads: CASSGTGADYGYTF. In DNA form, the CDR3 reads TGTGCCAGCAGTGGGACAGGGGCGGACTATGGCTACACCTTC.